The clone carrying this TCR beta chain occurred a few times. The CDR3 covers 14 residues. Trimming cost V 0 bases and J 1 base, with 9 bases left between them. Germline V gene sequence: CDR1 DFQATT, CDR2 SNEGSKA (reference sequence). The data are from a study of T cells in Graves' hyperthyroidism and ophthalmopathy. Amplification of TCR beta CDR3 regions used RNA as the template. When the TCR CDR3 underwent first-round RT-PCR, the HTBI primer set was used. MiXCR, applied by TCRdb to the multiplex PCR reads, yields one record per CDR3 protein. This table has 200,000 to 250,000 distinct CDR3 sequences, more than 15% appearing once.

What was sequenced was blood. The V gene is TRBV20-1, the J gene TRBJ2-5; possible D gene TRBD1, 6 bases. The receptor was derived from a man aged 45-65 years with Graves' hyperthyroidism. The CDR3 spells CSARDAQGQETQYF. CDR3 coding DNA: TGCAGTGCTAGAGATGCACAGGGCCAAGAGACCCAGTACTTC.